The count of the clone carrying this T cell receptor (beta chain) is one. Antigen specificity is unknown. The CDR3 spans 12 residues. Trimming took off 2 bases at V and 8 bases at J, with 8 bases between the two ends. The germline V gene has CDR1 MNHEY and CDR2 SMNVEV (reference sequence). This record belongs to a study of post-analysis software for immune sequencing data. Findings and limits, study-wide: Patients used several TRBV segments, including TRBV5-6, TRBV5-1 and TRBV20-1, more often than controls.

TCR beta cDNA libraries had unique molecular identifiers. TCRdb fed the PCR reads into MiXCR, producing one record per CDR3 protein. The sample contains a few hundred thousand distinct CDR3 sequences, around a third of which appear only once. Input material: blood. The chain carries TRBV27 and TRBJ2-3; D is unclear. The source of this sequence is a girl between 2 and 17 years old with multiple sclerosis. CDR3 protein: CASSLAVGTQYF. In DNA, the CDR3 is TGTGCCAGCAGTTTAGCTGTAGGTACGCAGTATTTT.